These 18 T cell receptor beta chains were sequenced from one sample in a study of T cell changes during pregnancy in multiple sclerosis. TCRdb keeps only in-frame clones here, not all; method: immunoSEQ multiplex PCR. The data show under 95,000 clones, approximately 90% seen once. Sequencing used CD4+ T cells from peripheral blood mononuclear cells, obtained before pregnancy. Every receptor here comes from a female donor with multiple sclerosis, enrolled in a pregnancy study.

The chain combines TRBV21-1 with TRBJ1-2; TRBD1, as called in the table, went unchecked against the DNA. TRBV21-1 is labeled a pseudogene. The CDR3 has 15 amino acids. CDR3 sequence (DNA): TGTGCCAGCAGCAGTCTTTCAGGGCTTAACTATGGCTACACCTTC. Translating gives CASSSLSGLNYGYTF.

Comments on this clone: Relative to the germline gene, one junction end is altered; a read error may explain this. The chain recombines TRBV5-5 with TRBJ1-4, with 7 bases aligning to TRBD1. The CDR3 loop spans 12 amino acids. Germline CDR1 SGHKS, CDR2 YYEKEE (reference sequence). CDR3 protein: CASSLRQGGPYW. CDR3 in DNA: TGTGCCAGCAGCTTGCGGCAGGGGGGCCCTTACTGG.

The J gene is TRBJ1-1, the V gene TRBV18; tentatively, D is TRBD1 (5 bases). CDR1 is KGHSH and CDR2 is LQKENI in the germline V gene. CDR3 size: 16 residues. Trimming pared 3 bases from V and 6 bases from J, leaving 20 bases between. In DNA form, the CDR3 reads TGTGCCAGCTCACCGCTTTATCAGGGAGGGAAGCCTGAAGCTTTCTTT. It translates to CASSPLYQGGKPEAFF.

The CDR3 sequence is CASSLWAGTVTGGEDEQFF. CDR3 sequence (DNA): TGTGCCAGCAGCTTGTGGGCGGGCACTGTGACGGGGGGTGAGGATGAGCAGTTCTTC. The rearrangement uses TRBV5-8 and TRBJ2-1, with 7 bases matching TRBD2. The CDR3 has 19 amino acids. From germline, CDR1 is SGHTS and CDR2 YDEGEE. The J segment lost 8 bases and the V segment lost 1 base, leaving 21 bases of the junction unmatched. Complete variable domain (other parts from reference TRBV5-8 and TRBJ2-1): EAGVTQSPTHLIKTRGQQATLRCSPISGHTSVYWYQQALGLGLQFLLWYDEGEERNRGNFPPRFSGRQFPNYSSELNVNALELEDSALYLCASSLWAGTVTGGEDEQFFGPGTRLTVL.

In this sample, this clone turned up a few times. The chain couples TRBV7-2 to TRBJ2-7, with 9 bases aligning to TRBD1. From germline, CDR1 is SGHTA and CDR2 FQGNSA. Trimming cost V 2 bases and J 7 bases; bases outside gene matches: 9. The CDR3 consists of 15 residues. The CDR3 here is CASSLSGRDRDEQYF. CDR3 in DNA: TGTGCCAGCAGCTTATCAGGCCGGGACAGGGATGAGCAGTACTTC.

The CDR3, as DNA: TGTGCCAGCAGCTTAAGACTAGCGTCAGATACGCAGTATTTT. This encodes CASSLRLASDTQYF. The chain couples TRBV7-3 to TRBJ2-3; 8 bases line up with TRBD2. The ends lost 1 base at V and 4 bases at J; junction bases unmatched: 1. The germline CDR1 and CDR2 sequences are SGHTA and FQGTGA. The CDR3 runs to 14 residues. The whole variable domain, remainder taken from reference TRBV7-3 and TRBJ2-3, is GAGVSQTPSNKVTEKGKYVELRCDPISGHTALYWYRQSLGQGPEFLIYFQGTGAADDSGLPNDRFFAVRPEGSVSTLKIQRTERGDSAVYLCASSLRLASDTQYFGPGTRLTVL.

The genes are TRBV28 and TRBJ2-1; 12 nucleotides align to TRBD1. The CDR3 consists of 15 residues. The germline CDR1 and CDR2 sequences are MDHEN and SYDVKM. V lost 7 bases and J lost 6; bases outside the gene matches: 7. The CDR3 coding sequence is TGTGCCAGCACCCGGGGGACAGGGGGCTCCAATGAGCAGTTCTTC. Encoded protein: CASTRGTGGSNEQFF. Full variable domain (outside the CDR3, taken from reference TRBV28 and TRBJ2-1): DVKVTQSSRYLVKRTGEKVFLECVQDMDHENMFWYRQDPGLGLRLIYFSYDVKMKEKGDIPEGYSVSREKKERFSLILESASTNQTSMYLCASTRGTGGSNEQFFGPGTRLTVL.

The chain uses TRBV19 and TRBJ1-5; 7 bases are shared with TRBD1. V lost 8 bases to trimming and J lost 0 bases; unmatched junction nucleotides: 7. This CDR3 contains 15 residues. The V gene's germline CDR1 is LNHDA and CDR2 SQIVND (reference sequence). CDR3 sequence reads: CASGETGYSNQPQHF. The CDR3 bases are TGTGCCAGTGGAGAGACAGGGTATAGCAATCAGCCCCAGCATTTT. The complete variable domain, with remaining parts taken from reference TRBV19 and TRBJ1-5, reads DGGITQSPKYLFRKEGQNVTLSCEQNLNHDAMYWYRQDPGQGLRLIYYSQIVNDFQKGDIAEGYSVSREKKESFPLTVTSAQKNPTAFYLCASGETGYSNQPQHFGDGTRLSIL.

The rearrangement uses TRBV25-1 and TRBJ2-3; weak D call: TRBD2 (7 bases). Germline-derived CDR1 and CDR2 are MGHDK and SYGVNS. There are 15 residues in the CDR3. Trimming took 3 bases from V and 3 from J, leaving 13 bases between them. The CDR3 loop reads CASSDGGHRTDTQYF. DNA of the CDR3: TGTGCCAGCAGTGACGGGGGGCATAGGACAGATACGCAGTATTTT. Based on the CDR3 plus reference TRBV25-1 and TRBJ2-3, the full variable domain is EADIYQTPRYLVIGTGKKITLECSQTMGHDKMYWYQQDPGMELHLIHYSYGVNSTEKGDLSSESTVSRIRTEHFPLTLESARPSHTSQYLCASSDGGHRTDTQYFGPGTRLTVL.

This chain joins TRBV6-6 and TRBJ1-5; D might be TRBD1 (5 bases). This CDR3 has 15 amino acids. V lost 2 bases to trimming and J lost 6 bases, with 14 bases between them. Germline V gene lookup returns CDR1 MNHNY and CDR2 SVGAGI (reference sequence). CDR3 amino acids: CASSYGGGTGQPQHF. DNA of the CDR3: TGTGCCAGCAGTTACGGGGGAGGAACGGGTCAGCCCCAGCATTTT.

The rearrangement joins TRBV30 to TRBJ1-6, with 7 bases aligning to TRBD1. CDR3 length equals 15 residues. Per the germline V gene, CDR1 is GTSNPN and CDR2 is SVGIG (reference sequence). V shed 4 bases and J 7 bases; nucleotides not matched to a gene: 10. This CDR3 is CAWTRLGGSNSPLHF. Here the CDR3 DNA reads TGTGCCTGGACTCGACTAGGGGGCTCAAATTCACCCCTCCACTTT.

The rearrangement joins TRBV10-3 to TRBJ2-1; 12 nucleotides agree with TRBD2. CDR3 size: 16 residues. The germline V gene encodes CDR1 ENHRY and CDR2 SYGVKD. The V and J ends lost 2 bases and 10 bases, in that order; junction bases with no gene match: 9. This chain's CDR3 is CAISEGVTSGRAEQFF. As DNA, the CDR3 is TGTGCCATCAGTGAGGGCGTGACTAGCGGGAGAGCCGAGCAGTTCTTC.

J is TRBJ2-5 and V is TRBV5-4; TRBD2 matches at 7 bases. V lost 7 bases, J lost 4 bases, and 4 bases stayed unmatched. The CDR3 length is 12 residues. Germline V gives CDR1 SGHNT, CDR2 YYREEE (reference sequence). This chain's CDR3 is CASGRAAETQYF. The CDR3 DNA reads TGTGCCAGCGGGAGGGCCGCAGAGACCCAGTACTTC.

The chain carries TRBV9 and TRBJ2-5; 8 positions match TRBD2. CDR3 length: 14 amino acids. Germline trimming cut 2 bases from V and 2 bases from J; bases unmatched to any gene: 2. Per the germline V gene, CDR1 is SGDLS and CDR2 is YYNGEE. This CDR3 reads CASSVASGQETQYF. In nucleotides, the CDR3 is TGTGCCAGCAGCGTGGCTAGCGGGCAAGAGACCCAGTACTTC.

The chain is built from TRBV7-2 and TRBJ2-5, with D possibly matching TRBD2 (5 bases). The germline V gene encodes CDR1 SGHTA and CDR2 FQGNSA. The CDR3 is 11 residues long. V was trimmed by 5 bases and J by 5 bases, leaving 6 bases between them. The CDR3 bases are TGTGCCAGCAGCCGGAGGGAGACCCAGTACTTC. Translating it yields CASSRRETQYF.

The chain employs TRBV11-3 and TRBJ2-3, with 9 positions matching TRBD2. The CDR3 sequence is 15 residues long. V dropped 3 bases and J dropped 4; count of bases not matched to a gene: 5. The V gene's germline CDR1 is SGHNT and CDR2 YENEEA. The CDR3 protein is CASSFGSGGADTQYF. The DNA of the CDR3 is TGTGCCAGCAGCTTCGGTAGCGGGGGCGCAGATACGCAGTATTTT.

The genes are TRBV14 and TRBJ1-1; TRBD1 matches 7 bases. J was trimmed by 3 bases and V by 3 bases; bases with no gene match: 10. Germline assignment: CDR1 SGHDN and CDR2 FVKESK. This CDR3 is built from 16 residues. DNA for the CDR3: TGTGCCAGCAGCCACCGACAGGGTACGGGAGACACTGAAGCTTTCTTT. Its protein is CASSHRQGTGDTEAFF.

The genes are TRBV6-6 and TRBJ1-5; no clear D. Trimming left V 7 bases short and J 3 bases short, with 7 bases between. Germline lookup yields CDR1 MNHNY and CDR2 SVGAGI (reference sequence). The CDR3 contains 12 residues. Here the CDR3 reads CASNPVNQPQHF. Here the CDR3 DNA reads TGTGCCAGCAATCCAGTCAATCAGCCCCAGCATTTT.